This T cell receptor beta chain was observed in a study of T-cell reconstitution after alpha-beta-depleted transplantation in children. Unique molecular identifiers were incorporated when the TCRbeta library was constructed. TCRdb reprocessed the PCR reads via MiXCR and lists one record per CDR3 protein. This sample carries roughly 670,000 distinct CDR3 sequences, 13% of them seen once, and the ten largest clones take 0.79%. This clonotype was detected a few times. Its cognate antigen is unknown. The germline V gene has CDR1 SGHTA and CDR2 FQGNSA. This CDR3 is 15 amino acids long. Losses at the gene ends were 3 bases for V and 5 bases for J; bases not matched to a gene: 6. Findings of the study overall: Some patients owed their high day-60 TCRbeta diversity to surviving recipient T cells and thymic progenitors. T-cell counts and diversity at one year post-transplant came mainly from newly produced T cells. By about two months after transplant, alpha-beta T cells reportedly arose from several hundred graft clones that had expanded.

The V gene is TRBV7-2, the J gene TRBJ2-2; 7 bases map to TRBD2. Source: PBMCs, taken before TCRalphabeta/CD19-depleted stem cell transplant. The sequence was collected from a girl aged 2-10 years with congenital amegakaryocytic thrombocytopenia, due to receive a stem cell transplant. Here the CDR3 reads CASSFELAHTGELFF. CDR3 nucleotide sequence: TGTGCCAGCAGCTTTGAACTAGCGCATACCGGGGAGCTGTTTTTT.